The clone carrying this T cell receptor beta chain occurred a few times. CDR3 length: 15 amino acids. Germline V lookup: CDR1 MNHNY, CDR2 SVGAGI (reference sequence). V shed 2 bases and J 6 bases; nucleotides not matched to a gene: 4. This sample is part of a study of T-cell memory formation after mild COVID-19. TCRdb used MiXCR to reprocess the 5' RACE reads, holding one entry per CDR3 protein. This sample has around 530,000 distinct CDR3 sequences, with about 20% found just once. The source is an adult woman who had mild COVID-19 (a few samples of this study predate the infection). Cell type and time point are not known. Sequencing input: PBMCs or a T cell subset sorted from them (not recorded which). The chain employs TRBV6-6 and TRBJ1-4; 9 bases agree with TRBD1. CDR3 region: CASSYPDRGDEKLFF. The CDR3 DNA sequence: TGTGCCAGCAGTTACCCCGACAGGGGGGATGAAAAACTGTTTTTT.